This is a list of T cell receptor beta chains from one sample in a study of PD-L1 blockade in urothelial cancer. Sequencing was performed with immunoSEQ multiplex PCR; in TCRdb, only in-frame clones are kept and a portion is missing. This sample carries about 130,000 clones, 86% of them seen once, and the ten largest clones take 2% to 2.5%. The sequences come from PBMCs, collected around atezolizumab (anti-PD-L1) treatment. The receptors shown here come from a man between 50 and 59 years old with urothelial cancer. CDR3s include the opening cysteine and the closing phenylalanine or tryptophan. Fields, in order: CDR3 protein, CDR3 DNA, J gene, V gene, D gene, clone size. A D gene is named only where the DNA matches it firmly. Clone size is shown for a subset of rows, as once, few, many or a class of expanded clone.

CAFRGQGVVGTEAFF	TGTGCCTTCAGAGGACAGGGGGTTGTGGGCACTGAAGCTTTCTTT	TRBJ1-1	TRBV30	TRBD1	few
CASSRLAGDAEQYF	TGTGCCAGCAGCCGACTAGCGGGAGACGCCGAGCAGTACTTC	TRBJ2-7	TRBV6-6	TRBD2	NA
CAWALQGRYAEAFF	TGTGCCTGGGCCTTACAGGGGAGGTACGCTGAAGCTTTCTTT	TRBJ1-1	TRBV30	TRBD1	NA
CASSRAIMNTEAFF	TGTGCCAGCAGCCGCGCGATCATGAACACTGAAGCTTTCTTT	TRBJ1-1	TRBV7-9	NA	once
CASSERQGRVTQYF	TGCGCCAGCAGTGAGCGGCAGGGTAGGGTGACCCAGTACTTC	TRBJ2-5	TRBV10-2	NA	NA
CASSPNRGLINIQYF	TGTGCCAGCAGTCCAAACAGGGGGCTAATAAACATTCAGTACTTC	TRBJ2-4	TRBV28	TRBD1	NA
CASSVTNNEQFF	TGCGCCAGCAGCGTTACTAACAATGAGCAGTTCTTC	TRBJ2-1	TRBV5-1	NA	NA
CASLWRGQERAFF	TGTGCCAGCTTGTGGAGGGGGCAGGAGAGAGCTTTCTTT	TRBJ1-1	TRBV13	TRBD1	NA
CASSSKGRGKYEQYF	TGTGCCAGCAGCTCCAAGGGCAGGGGCAAGTACGAGCAGTACTTC	TRBJ2-7	TRBV5-6	NA	NA
CASSLGQNTGELFF	TGCGCCAGCAGCCTGGGACAGAACACCGGGGAGCTGTTTTTT	TRBJ2-2	TRBV5-1	NA	NA
CASSILGGSNQPQHF	TGTGCCAGCAGCATCTTGGGGGGTAGCAATCAGCCCCAGCATTTT	TRBJ1-5	TRBV21-1	NA	NA
CSVDTGSGNTIYF	TGCAGCGTTGATACGGGATCTGGAAACACCATATATTTT	TRBJ1-3	TRBV29-1	NA	NA
CASSPPMRETQYF	TGTGCCAGCTCACCACCGATGAGGGAGACCCAGTACTTC	TRBJ2-5	TRBV18	NA	NA
CASSVSGDTQYF	TGTGCCAGCAGTGTTAGCGGAGATACGCAGTATTTT	TRBJ2-3	TRBV6-1	NA	NA
CASSLGAPETQYF	TGTGCCAGCAGCTTAGGGGCCCCCGAGACCCAGTACTTC	TRBJ2-5	TRBV7-9	NA	NA
CASSLGWDSALSYEQYF	TGTGCCAGCAGCTTAGGTTGGGACAGCGCACTCTCCTACGAGCAGTACTTC	TRBJ2-7	TRBV11-2	TRBD1	NA
CASSLVGQGLSYEQYF	TGTGCCAGCAGTTTAGTTGGGCAGGGGCTTAGCTACGAGCAGTACTTC	TRBJ2-7	TRBV28	NA	NA
CASSLNSGETQYF	TGTGCCAGCAGTTTAAACTCCGGGGAGACCCAGTACTTC	TRBJ2-5	TRBV6-4	NA	NA
CATSLGSPYEQYF	TGTGCCACCTCGCTCGGGAGTCCCTACGAGCAGTACTTC	TRBJ2-7	TRBV6-1	NA	NA
CASSLLDLRQGEAFF	TGTGCCAGCAGCTTACTCGACCTCCGACAGGGTGAAGCTTTCTTT	TRBJ1-1	TRBV7-9	TRBD1	NA
CAISDSILADSYNEQFF	TGTGCCATCAGTGACTCTATTCTAGCGGACTCCTACAATGAGCAGTTCTTC	TRBJ2-1	TRBV10-3	TRBD2	NA
CASSERGEQYF	TGTGCCAGCAGTGAGCGGGGCGAGCAGTACTTC	TRBJ2-7	TRBV2	NA	NA
CASSPPGGANVLTF	TGTGCCAGCTCACCCCCCGGTGGGGCCAACGTCCTGACTTTC	TRBJ2-6	TRBV18	NA	once
CASSQAGGDPGNEQFF	TGTGCCAGCAGCCAAGCTGGGGGGGACCCTGGGAATGAGCAGTTCTTC	TRBJ2-1	TRBV4-2	TRBD2	NA
CASDREYNSPLHF	TGTGCCAGTGACAGGGAGTATAATTCACCCCTCCACTTT	TRBJ1-6	TRBV2	TRBD1	few
CASSREGLVGNEQFF	TGTGCCAGCAGCCGGGAGGGGCTAGTCGGCAATGAGCAGTTCTTC	TRBJ2-1	TRBV11-3	TRBD2	once
CASSFLDLGAEAFF	TGCGCCAGCAGCTTCCTGGATCTGGGCGCTGAAGCTTTCTTT	TRBJ1-1	TRBV5-1	NA	NA
CASSITAGYEQYF	TGTGCCAGCAGCATTACGGCAGGCTACGAGCAGTACTTC	TRBJ2-7	TRBV7-9	NA	NA
CASSFLSSGRYEQYF	TGTGCCAGCAGTTTCCTCTCTAGCGGGAGGTACGAGCAGTACTTC	TRBJ2-7	TRBV27	TRBD2	many
CATRNGLAGNEQFF	TGTGCCACTAGAAACGGACTAGCGGGCAATGAGCAGTTCTTC	TRBJ2-1	TRBV15	TRBD2	NA
CASSLEAQGRPYEQYF	TGTGCCAGCAGCTTGGAGGCGCAGGGGCGTCCGTACGAGCAGTACTTC	TRBJ2-7	TRBV5-6	NA	once
CASSQGVAGPQETQYF	TGTGCCAGCAGCCAAGGGGTAGCGGGACCTCAAGAGACCCAGTACTTC	TRBJ2-5	TRBV4-2	TRBD2	NA
CASSPPGQGVYGYTF	TGTGCCAGCAGCCCCCCGGGACAGGGGGTCTATGGCTACACCTTC	TRBJ1-2	TRBV7-2	TRBD1	NA
CASSPGGPDTQYF	TGTGCCAGCTCTCCAGGGGGCCCAGATACGCAGTATTTT	TRBJ2-3	TRBV18	TRBD1	NA
CASSLIGGAGEQFF	TGTGCCAGCAGCTTAATAGGGGGTGCAGGTGAGCAGTTCTTC	TRBJ2-1	TRBV7-2	NA	once
CASSPTVSNSYEQYF	TGTGCCAGCAGCCCGACTGTTTCAAACTCCTACGAGCAGTACTTC	TRBJ2-7	TRBV5-6	NA	NA
CASKEGTEQETQYF	TGTGCCAGCAAAGAGGGGACAGAACAAGAGACCCAGTACTTC	TRBJ2-5	TRBV27	TRBD1	NA
CASQEAGLTYNEQFF	TGTGCCAGCCAAGAAGCGGGGTTAACGTACAATGAGCAGTTCTTC	TRBJ2-1	TRBV7-2	TRBD2	NA
CASSATPPAGVSNEQFF	TGTGCCAGCAGTGCCACCCCCCCAGCGGGAGTAAGTAATGAGCAGTTCTTC	TRBJ2-1	TRBV27	TRBD2	NA
CASSLALGANSPLHF	TGTGCCAGCAGCTTAGCACTGGGGGCAAATTCACCCCTCCACTTT	TRBJ1-6	TRBV7-9	NA	NA
CASSAGHRAFF	TGTGCCAGCAGTGCGGGGCACAGAGCTTTCTTT	TRBJ1-1	TRBV6-6	NA	NA
CASSTGVTGANVLTF	TGTGCCAGCAGTACAGGGGTAACTGGGGCCAACGTCCTGACTTTC	TRBJ2-6	TRBV7-6	TRBD1	NA
CASSLVPPSELQYNEQFF	TGCGCCAGCAGCTTGGTTCCCCCTAGCGAGCTCCAATACAATGAGCAGTTCTTC	TRBJ2-1	TRBV5-1	NA	NA
CAISNPASGNTDTQYF	TGTGCCATCAGTAATCCCGCTAGCGGGAACACAGATACGCAGTATTTT	TRBJ2-3	TRBV10-3	TRBD2	NA
CASSVQPGQGSSGYTF	TGTGCCAGCAGCGTACAACCGGGACAGGGTTCGAGTGGCTACACCTTC	TRBJ1-2	TRBV9	TRBD1	NA
CASSVLGVESPLHF	TGTGCCAGCAGTGTCCTAGGGGTGGAATCACCCCTCCACTTT	TRBJ1-6	TRBV6-5	NA	few
CASSARRGGLETQYF	TGTGCCAGCAGTGCCCGAAGGGGGGGCTTAGAGACCCAGTACTTC	TRBJ2-5	TRBV2	NA	NA
CASSSTKFHATGELFF	TGTGCCAGCAGCTCCACTAAATTTCACGCCACCGGGGAGCTGTTTTTT	TRBJ2-2	TRBV5-6	NA	NA
CASSPTGNSNQPQHF	TGTGCCAGCAGCCCGACAGGGAATAGCAATCAGCCCCAGCATTTT	TRBJ1-5	TRBV28	TRBD1	NA
CASSSATAGKEAFF	TGTGCCAGCAGCTCAGCGACGGCAGGGAAAGAAGCTTTCTTT	TRBJ1-1	TRBV6-1	NA	NA
CASNQGVEKLFF	TGTGCCAGCAACCAGGGTGTTGAAAAACTGTTTTTT	TRBJ1-4	TRBV2	NA	NA
CASSLTSKGNEQFF	TGTGCCAGCAGCTTGACTAGCAAAGGCAATGAGCAGTTCTTC	TRBJ2-1	TRBV5-4	NA	NA
CASSLGGDTQYF	TGTGCCAGCAGTCTGGGGGGGGATACGCAGTATTTT	TRBJ2-3	TRBV28	TRBD2	NA
CASSSGTRGVGGNQPQHF	TGTGCCAGCAGCTCCGGGACAAGGGGCGTTGGTGGCAATCAGCCCCAGCATTTT	TRBJ1-5	TRBV7-9	NA	NA
CASSSRPSGPSTDTQYF	TGCGCCAGCAGCTCCCGCCCTAGCGGGCCTAGCACAGATACGCAGTATTTT	TRBJ2-3	TRBV5-1	TRBD2	NA
CASSPIPGQGSSYEQYF	TGCGCCAGCAGCCCAATACCGGGACAGGGAAGCTCCTACGAGCAGTACTTC	TRBJ2-7	TRBV5-1	TRBD1	NA
CASRVAFLRGPEQFF	TGTGCCAGCAGGGTCGCATTTCTCAGGGGGCCTGAGCAGTTCTTC	TRBJ2-1	TRBV6-4	TRBD1	once
CASSQDHLRGAEAFF	TGCGCCAGCAGCCAAGATCACCTCCGGGGGGCTGAAGCTTTCTTT	TRBJ1-1	TRBV4-1	NA	NA
CASGTSGANEQFF	TGCGCCAGCGGGACTAGCGGAGCCAATGAGCAGTTCTTC	TRBJ2-1	TRBV5-1	TRBD2	NA
CAWRVQGAISTTLYGYTF	TGTGCCTGGAGGGTACAGGGGGCAATCTCTACTACCTTGTATGGCTACACCTTC	TRBJ1-2	TRBV30	TRBD1	NA